This T cell receptor (beta chain) originates from a study of T cells in Graves' hyperthyroidism and ophthalmopathy. The CDR3 consists of 13 residues. Trimming stripped 4 bases from V and 7 bases from J, with 11 bases between. Germline V gives CDR1 SGHRS, CDR2 YFSETQ. This clonotype came up a few times. The definition of stable Graves' hyperthyroidism was no ophthalmopathy progression within 18 months. It was around 10 ml of fresh peripheral blood that supplied the PBMCs. Amplified regions were TCR beta CDR3 sequences from RNA transcripts. Carried out on the TCR CDR3, a first-round RT-PCR used the HTBI primer set. In TCRdb, the multiplex PCR reads were re-called with MiXCR into one record per CDR3 protein. The sample consists of approximately 420,000 distinct CDR3 sequences, roughly 13% of them appearing once.

Sequenced: blood. V is TRBV5-1 and J is TRBJ2-2, with D possibly being TRBD1 or TRBD2 (5 bases each). The origin of this receptor is a woman younger than 35 with Graves' hyperthyroidism. In DNA, the CDR3 is TGCGCCAGCAGCGTAACGGGGCGCGGGGAGCTGTTTTTT. Its translation is CASSVTGRGELFF.